This T cell receptor (beta chain) appears in the sequencing data of a study of PD-L1 blockade in urothelial cancer. The CDR3 has 13 residues. Per the germline V gene, CDR1 is SNHLY and CDR2 is FYNNEI. Trimming shortened V by 5 bases and J by 1 base, and 8 bases separated the two germline ends. Repertoires were generated with immunoSEQ multiplex PCR, while TCRdb's copy carries only in-frame clones and drops some. This sample carries approximately 91,000 clones, roughly 80% of them seen once, and the ten largest clones take around 8%. Time point here: peripheral blood 6 weeks after treatment start. The specimen was PBMCs, collected around atezolizumab (anti-PD-L1) treatment. The chain links TRBV2 to TRBJ1-1; D gene unclear. The source is a man between 70 and 80 years old with urothelial cancer. The CDR3 DNA is TGTGCCAGCAGTTTGGGCCCGAACACTGAAGCTTTCTTT. Amino acid sequence: CASSLGPNTEAFF. Drawing the rest from reference TRBV2 and TRBJ1-1, the complete variable domain is EPEVTQTPSHQVTQMGQEVILRCVPISNHLYFYWYRQILGQKVEFLVSFYNNEISEKSEIFDDQFSVERPDGSNFTLKIRSTKLEDSAMYFCASSLGPNTEAFFGQGTRLTVV.